This T cell receptor (beta chain) was identified during a study of blood T cells in healthy people across ages. Study results and caveats: There were more naive CD4+ cells and higher diversity in long-lived donors than in aged donors. Researchers judged that diversity estimates from one million T cells fell short of true values.

A second PCR of roughly 6 to 12 cycles used a sample-barcoded 5' primer and a J-beta primer mix. All samples yielded 2.5 million or more CDR3-containing paired-end reads. A single record per CDR3 protein comes from TCRdb applying MiXCR to the 5' RACE reads. The repertoire holds about 780,000 distinct CDR3 sequences, with around 50% as singletons. Comments on this clonotype: Its antigen is unknown. This sequence may be a read error, since a much larger clone differs from it by one base.

Peripheral blood samples of about 10 milliliters were drawn from each donor. Germline assignment: CDR1 LGHDT and CDR2 YNNKEL (reference sequence). The CDR3 runs 12 residues. Trimming took 3 bases from V and 10 from J, leaving 10 bases between them. The TCR sequence derives from a man of 80 years or more in good health. Sequenced sample: blood. The V gene is TRBV3-1, the J gene TRBJ2-1; D is uncertain. The DNA for the CDR3 is TGTGCCAGCAGCCACGGTTTTGTGGAGCAGTTCTTC. Translation: CASSHGFVEQFF.